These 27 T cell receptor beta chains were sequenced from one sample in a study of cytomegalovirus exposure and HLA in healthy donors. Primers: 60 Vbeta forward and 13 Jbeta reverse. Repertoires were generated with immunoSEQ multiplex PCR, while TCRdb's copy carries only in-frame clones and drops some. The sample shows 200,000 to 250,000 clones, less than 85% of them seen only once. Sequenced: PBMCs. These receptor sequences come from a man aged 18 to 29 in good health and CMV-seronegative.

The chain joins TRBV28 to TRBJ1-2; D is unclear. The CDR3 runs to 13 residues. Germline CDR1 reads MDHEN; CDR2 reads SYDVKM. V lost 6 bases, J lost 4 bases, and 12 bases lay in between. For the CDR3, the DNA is TGTGCCAGCAGAACGCAAATAGTCTATGGCTACACCTTC. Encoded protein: CASRTQIVYGYTF.

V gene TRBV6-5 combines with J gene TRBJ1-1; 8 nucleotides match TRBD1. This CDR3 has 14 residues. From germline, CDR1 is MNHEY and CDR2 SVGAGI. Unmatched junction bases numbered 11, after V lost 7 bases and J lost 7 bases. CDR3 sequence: CASTDRGIRIEAFF. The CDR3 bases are TGTGCCAGCACCGACAGGGGAATTAGAATTGAAGCTTTCTTT.

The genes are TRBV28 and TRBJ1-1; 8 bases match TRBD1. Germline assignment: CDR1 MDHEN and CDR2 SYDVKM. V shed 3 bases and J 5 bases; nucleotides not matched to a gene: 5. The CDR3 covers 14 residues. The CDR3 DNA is TGTGCCAGCAGTTTTTTACAGGGGGGGACTGAAGCTTTCTTT. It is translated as CASSFLQGGTEAFF.

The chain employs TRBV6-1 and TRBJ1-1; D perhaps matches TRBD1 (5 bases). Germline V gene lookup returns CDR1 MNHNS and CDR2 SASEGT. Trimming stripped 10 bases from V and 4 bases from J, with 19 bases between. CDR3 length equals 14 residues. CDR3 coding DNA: TGTGCCACCCGGGGGGGGGTAGCGCGCACTGAAGCTTTCTTT. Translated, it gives CATRGGVARTEAFF.

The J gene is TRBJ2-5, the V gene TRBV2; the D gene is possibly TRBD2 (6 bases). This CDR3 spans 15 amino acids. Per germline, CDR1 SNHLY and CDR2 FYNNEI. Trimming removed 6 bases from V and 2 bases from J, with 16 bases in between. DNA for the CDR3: TGTGCCAGCAGCGTCAGGCTGGGAGGACAAGAGACCCAGTACTTC. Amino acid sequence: CASSVRLGGQETQYF.

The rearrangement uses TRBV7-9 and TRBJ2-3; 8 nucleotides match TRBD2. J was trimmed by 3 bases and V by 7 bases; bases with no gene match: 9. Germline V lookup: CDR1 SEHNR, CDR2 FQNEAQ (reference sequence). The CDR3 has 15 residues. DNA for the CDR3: TGTGCCAGCAACTGGGGTGCGGGGGGTACAGATACGCAGTATTTT. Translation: CASNWGAGGTDTQYF.

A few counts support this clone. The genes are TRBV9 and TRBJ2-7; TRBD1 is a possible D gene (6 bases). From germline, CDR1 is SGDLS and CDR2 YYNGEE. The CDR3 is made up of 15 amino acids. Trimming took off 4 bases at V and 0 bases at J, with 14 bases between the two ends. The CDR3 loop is CASSRIGGPSYEQYF. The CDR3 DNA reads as TGTGCCAGCAGCCGCATTGGGGGCCCCTCCTACGAGCAGTACTTC.

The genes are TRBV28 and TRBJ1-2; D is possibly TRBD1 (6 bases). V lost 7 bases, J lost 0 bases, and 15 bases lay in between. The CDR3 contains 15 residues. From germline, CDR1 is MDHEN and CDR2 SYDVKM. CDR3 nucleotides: TGTGCCAGCACCTCGACGGGGGGGCCTAACTATGGCTACACCTTC. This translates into CASTSTGGPNYGYTF.

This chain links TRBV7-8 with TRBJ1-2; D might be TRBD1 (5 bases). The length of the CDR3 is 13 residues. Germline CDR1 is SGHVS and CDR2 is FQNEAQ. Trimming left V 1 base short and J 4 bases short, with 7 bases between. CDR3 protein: CASSLEQAYGYTF. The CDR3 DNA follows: TGTGCCAGCAGCTTAGAACAGGCCTATGGCTACACCTTC.

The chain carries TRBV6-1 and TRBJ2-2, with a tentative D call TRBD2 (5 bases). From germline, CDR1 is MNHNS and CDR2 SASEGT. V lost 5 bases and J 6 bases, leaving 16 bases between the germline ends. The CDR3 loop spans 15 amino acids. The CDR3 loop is CASSPFIGVAGELFF. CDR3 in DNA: TGTGCCAGCAGTCCTTTTATCGGGGTGGCCGGGGAGCTGTTTTTT.

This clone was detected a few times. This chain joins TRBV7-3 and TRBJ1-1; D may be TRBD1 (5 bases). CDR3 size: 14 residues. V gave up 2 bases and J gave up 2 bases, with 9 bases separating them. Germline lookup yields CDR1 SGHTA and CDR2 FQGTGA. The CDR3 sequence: CASSLQGPNTEAFF. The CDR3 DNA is TGTGCCAGCAGCTTACAGGGCCCCAACACTGAAGCTTTCTTT.

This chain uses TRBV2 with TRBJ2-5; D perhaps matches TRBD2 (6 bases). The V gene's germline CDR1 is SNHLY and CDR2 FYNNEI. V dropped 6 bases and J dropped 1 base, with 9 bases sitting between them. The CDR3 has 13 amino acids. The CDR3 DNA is TGTGCCAGCAGAAGGGACTCCCAAGAGACCCAGTACTTC. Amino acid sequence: CASRRDSQETQYF. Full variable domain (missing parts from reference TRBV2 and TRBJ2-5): EPEVTQTPSHQVTQMGQEVILRCVPISNHLYFYWYRQILGQKVEFLVSFYNNEISEKSEIFDDQFSVERPDGSNFTLKIRSTKLEDSAMYFCASRRDSQETQYFGPGTRLLVL.

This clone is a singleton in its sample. The CDR3 sequence is CASSLSTGVDGYTF. In nucleotides, the CDR3 is TGTGCCAGCAGCTTATCGACAGGGGTGGATGGCTACACCTTC. The chain combines TRBV7-8 with TRBJ1-2, with 8 positions matching TRBD1. The germline V gene has CDR1 SGHVS and CDR2 FQNEAQ. With V trimmed by 2 bases and J by 6 bases, 5 bases remained unmatched. This CDR3 region has 14 residues.

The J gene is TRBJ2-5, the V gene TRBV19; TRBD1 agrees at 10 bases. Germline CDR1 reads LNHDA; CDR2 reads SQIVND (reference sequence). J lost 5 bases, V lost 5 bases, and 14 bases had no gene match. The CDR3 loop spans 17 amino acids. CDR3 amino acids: CASSSRPPDRGGETQYF. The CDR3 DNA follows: TGTGCCAGTAGTTCTAGGCCCCCGGACAGGGGGGGGGAGACCCAGTACTTC.

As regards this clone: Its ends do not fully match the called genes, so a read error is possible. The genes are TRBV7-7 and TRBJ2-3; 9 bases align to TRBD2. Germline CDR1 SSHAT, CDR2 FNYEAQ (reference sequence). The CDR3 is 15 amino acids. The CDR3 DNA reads TGTGCTAGCAGCCCCCTAGCGGGGCGTACAGATACGCAGTATTTT. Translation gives CASSPLAGRTDTQYF.

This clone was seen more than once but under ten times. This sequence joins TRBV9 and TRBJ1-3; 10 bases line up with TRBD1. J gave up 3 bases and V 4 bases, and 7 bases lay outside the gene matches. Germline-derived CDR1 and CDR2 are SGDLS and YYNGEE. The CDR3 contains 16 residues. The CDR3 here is CASSPTGGRSGNTIYF. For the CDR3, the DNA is TGTGCCAGCAGCCCGACAGGGGGCAGAAGTGGAAACACCATATATTTT.

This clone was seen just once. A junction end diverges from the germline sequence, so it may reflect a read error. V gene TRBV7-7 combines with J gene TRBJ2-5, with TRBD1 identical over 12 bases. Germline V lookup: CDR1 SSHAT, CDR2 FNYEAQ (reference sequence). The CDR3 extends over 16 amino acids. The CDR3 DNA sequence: TGTGCTAGCAGCCCTCTCGGGACAGGGGGCGGAAAGACCCAGTACTTC. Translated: CASSPLGTGGGKTQYF.

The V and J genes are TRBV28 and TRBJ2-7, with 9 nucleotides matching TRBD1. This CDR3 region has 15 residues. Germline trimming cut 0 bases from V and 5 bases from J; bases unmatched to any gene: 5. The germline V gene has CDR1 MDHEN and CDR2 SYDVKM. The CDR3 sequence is CASSLWTGQGHEQYF. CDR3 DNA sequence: TGTGCCAGCAGTTTATGGACGGGACAGGGCCACGAGCAGTACTTC.

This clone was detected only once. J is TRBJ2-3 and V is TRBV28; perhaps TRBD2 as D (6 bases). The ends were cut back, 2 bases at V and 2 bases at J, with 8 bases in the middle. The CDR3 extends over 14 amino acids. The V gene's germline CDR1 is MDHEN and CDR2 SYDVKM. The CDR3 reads CASSLGGATDTQYF. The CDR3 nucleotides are TGTGCCAGCAGTTTAGGCGGGGCCACAGATACGCAGTATTTT.

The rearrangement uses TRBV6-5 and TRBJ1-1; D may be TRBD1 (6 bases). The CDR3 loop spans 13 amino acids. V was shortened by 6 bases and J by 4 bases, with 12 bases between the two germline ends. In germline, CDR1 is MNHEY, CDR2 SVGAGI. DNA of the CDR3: TGTGCCAGCAGCCTACAGGGATCCACTGAAGCTTTCTTT. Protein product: CASSLQGSTEAFF.

CDR3 loop: CASSPLPGTDTQYF. CDR3 nucleotides: TGTGCCAGCTCACCATTACCCGGTACAGATACGCAGTATTTT. The chain is built from TRBV18 and TRBJ2-3; D remains ambiguous. The CDR3 sequence is 14 residues long. The V and J ends lost 2 bases and 3 bases respectively, with 9 bases between them. Looked up from germline, CDR1 is KGHSH and CDR2 is LQKENI.

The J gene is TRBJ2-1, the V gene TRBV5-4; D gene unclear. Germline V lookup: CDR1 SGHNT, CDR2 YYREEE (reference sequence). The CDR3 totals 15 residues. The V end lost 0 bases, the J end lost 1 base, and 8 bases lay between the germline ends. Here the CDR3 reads CASSLVSFSYNEQFF. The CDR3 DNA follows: TGTGCCAGCAGCTTGGTGTCTTTTTCCTACAATGAGCAGTTCTTC.

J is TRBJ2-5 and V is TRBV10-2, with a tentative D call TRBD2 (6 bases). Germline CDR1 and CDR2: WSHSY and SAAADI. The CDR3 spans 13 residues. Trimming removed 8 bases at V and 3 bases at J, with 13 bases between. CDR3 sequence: CASGGSQKETQYF. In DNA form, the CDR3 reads TGCGCCAGCGGGGGGTCACAGAAAGAGACCCAGTACTTC.

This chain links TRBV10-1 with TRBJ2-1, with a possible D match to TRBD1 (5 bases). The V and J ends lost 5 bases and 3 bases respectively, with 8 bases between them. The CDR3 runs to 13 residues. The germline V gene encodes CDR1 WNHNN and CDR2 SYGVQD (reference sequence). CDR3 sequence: CASSFDSYNEQFF. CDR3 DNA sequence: TGCGCCAGCAGTTTCGACAGCTACAATGAGCAGTTCTTC.

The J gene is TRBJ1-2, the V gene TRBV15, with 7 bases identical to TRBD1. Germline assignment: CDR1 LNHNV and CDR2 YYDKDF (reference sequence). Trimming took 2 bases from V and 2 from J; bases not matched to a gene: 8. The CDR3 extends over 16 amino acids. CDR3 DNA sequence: TGTGCCACCAGCAGACCCAGAGGACAGGCCAACTATGGCTACACCTTC. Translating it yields CATSRPRGQANYGYTF.

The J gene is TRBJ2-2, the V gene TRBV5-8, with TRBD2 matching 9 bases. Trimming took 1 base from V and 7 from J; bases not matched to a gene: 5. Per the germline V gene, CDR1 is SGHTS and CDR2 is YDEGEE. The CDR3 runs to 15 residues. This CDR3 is CASSLLAGVGGELFF. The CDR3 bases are TGTGCCAGCAGCTTGTTAGCGGGAGTTGGCGGGGAGCTGTTTTTT.

The CDR3 nucleotides read TGTGCCAGCGGTTCCGGGACAGGAAAAACAGATACGCAGTATTTT. Its protein is CASGSGTGKTDTQYF. This chain connects TRBV27 to TRBJ2-3, with TRBD1 matching over 8 bases. The CDR3 sequence is 15 residues long. The trim removed 8 bases at V and 3 bases at J, leaving 10 bases unmatched. The V gene's germline CDR1 is MNHEY and CDR2 SMNVEV (reference sequence).